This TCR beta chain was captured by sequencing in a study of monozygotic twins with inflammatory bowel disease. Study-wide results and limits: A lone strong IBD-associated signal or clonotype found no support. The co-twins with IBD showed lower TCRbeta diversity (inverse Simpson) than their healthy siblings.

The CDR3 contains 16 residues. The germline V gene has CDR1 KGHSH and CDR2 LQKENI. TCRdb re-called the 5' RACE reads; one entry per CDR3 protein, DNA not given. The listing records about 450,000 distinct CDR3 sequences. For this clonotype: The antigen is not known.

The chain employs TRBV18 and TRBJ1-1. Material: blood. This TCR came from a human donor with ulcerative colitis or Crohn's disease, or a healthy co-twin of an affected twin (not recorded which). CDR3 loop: CASSQTPGLMNTEAFF.